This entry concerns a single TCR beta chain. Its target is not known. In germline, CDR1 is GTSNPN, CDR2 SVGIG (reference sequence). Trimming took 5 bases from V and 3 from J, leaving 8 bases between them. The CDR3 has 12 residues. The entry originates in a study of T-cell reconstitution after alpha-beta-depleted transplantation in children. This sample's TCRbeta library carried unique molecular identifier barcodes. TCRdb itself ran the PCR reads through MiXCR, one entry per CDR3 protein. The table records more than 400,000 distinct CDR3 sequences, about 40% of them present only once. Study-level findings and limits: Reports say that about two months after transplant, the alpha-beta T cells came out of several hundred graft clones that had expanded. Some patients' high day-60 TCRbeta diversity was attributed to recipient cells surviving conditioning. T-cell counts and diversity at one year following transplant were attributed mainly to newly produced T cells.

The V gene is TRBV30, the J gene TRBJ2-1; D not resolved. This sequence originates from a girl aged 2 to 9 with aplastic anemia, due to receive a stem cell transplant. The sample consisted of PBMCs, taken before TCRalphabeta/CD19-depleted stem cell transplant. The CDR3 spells CAWGPNYNEQFF. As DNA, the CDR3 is TGTGCCTGGGGGCCTAACTACAATGAGCAGTTCTTC.